This T cell receptor (beta chain) comes out of a study of regulatory T cells in long-lasting Graves disease. At the level of the study: For a period under 3 months, newly diagnosed Graves' patients had taken antithyroid drugs. Study observations and caveats: Favored usage of TRBV28, TRBJ1-2 and TRBJ2-5 was recorded in persistent disease.

This clonotype was seen repeatedly, ten times or more. Its antigen is unknown. Combining iRepertoire HTBI primers with Arm-PCR of CDR3 regions, the authors built TCR beta libraries. TCRdb itself ran the multiplex PCR reads through MiXCR, one entry per CDR3 protein. In the table there are 350,000 to 500,000 distinct CDR3 sequences, over 15% of which are singletons. As to time point: newly diagnosed GD, antithyroid drugs for less than 3 months. After RNA was extracted from PBMCs, the TCR library was made from it. It was an endocrinology department in Xi'an, China, that provided the patients. Trimming took off 4 bases at V and 4 bases at J, with 29 bases between the two ends. The germline V gene encodes CDR1 MNHEY and CDR2 SMNVEV (reference sequence). There are 19 residues in the CDR3. The data were also submitted as part of a second study, on T cells in Graves' hyperthyroidism and ophthalmopathy.

The sequenced sample was peripheral blood mononuclear cells (PBMCs), obtained at new diagnosis, from a patient treated with antithyroid drugs. The chain joins TRBV27 to TRBJ2-7; D gene unclear. This sequence was found in a woman between 18 and 29 years old with Graves disease. CDR3 loop: CASSSTERHLPRFFYEQYF. In DNA, the CDR3 is TGTGCCAGCAGTTCCACGGAGCGACACCTTCCTCGTTTTTTTTACGAGCAGTACTTC.